Presented here are 32 T cell receptor beta chains from one specimen sequenced in a study of T-cell memory formation after mild COVID-19. TCRdb re-called the 5' RACE reads with MiXCR, one entry per CDR3 protein. The data show roughly 29,000 distinct CDR3 sequences, roughly 12% seen once. Sequenced: PBMCs or a T cell subset sorted from them (not recorded which). These receptors all stem from an adult woman who had mild COVID-19 (a few samples of this study predate the infection). Cell type and time point are not known.

This clonotype was recorded many times. This chain uses TRBV6-2 or TRBV6-3 with TRBJ2-7; the D is unclear. The CDR3 totals 12 residues. V lost 6 bases, J lost 3 bases, and 9 bases lay in between. Germline lookup yields CDR1 MNHEY and CDR2 SVGEGT. The CDR3 loop is CASSPVIYEQYF. The DNA for the CDR3 is TGTGCCAGCAGCCCAGTAATCTACGAGCAGTACTTC.

Many counts were recorded for this clonotype. The J gene is TRBJ2-5, the V gene TRBV5-4; tentative D call: TRBD2 (6 bases). The V end was cut by 6 bases, the J end by 1 base, with 16 bases between. Germline assignment: CDR1 SGHNT and CDR2 YYREEE (reference sequence). This CDR3 contains 15 residues. CDR3 residues: CASTLGRGAQETQYF. DNA for the CDR3: TGTGCCAGCACCTTAGGGCGGGGCGCCCAAGAGACCCAGTACTTC.

This clonotype was seen ten or more times. The gene calls are TRBV6-5 and TRBJ2-1, with TRBD2 identical over 13 bases. CDR3 length: 15 residues. V lost 9 bases to trimming and J lost 0 bases; unmatched junction nucleotides: 2. Per germline, CDR1 MNHEY and CDR2 SVGAGI. DNA of the CDR3: TGTGCCAGTCGACTAGCGGGGGGCTCCTACAATGAGCAGTTCTTC. It codes for CASRLAGGSYNEQFF.

In its sample, this clonotype was seen many times. The chain carries TRBV24-1 and TRBJ1-6; D might be TRBD1 (6 bases). This CDR3 has 14 residues. The V gene's germline CDR1 is KGHDR and CDR2 SFDVKD. Trimming left V 5 bases short and J 8 bases short, with 12 bases between. The CDR3 reads CATSGGGADSPLHF. The CDR3 DNA reads TGTGCCACCAGTGGCGGGGGCGCCGATTCACCCCTCCACTTT.

This chain uses TRBV7-8 with TRBJ2-6, with 11 nucleotides matching TRBD1. Germline V gives CDR1 SGHVS, CDR2 FQNEAQ. V shed 3 bases, J shed 0 bases, and the junction held 10 bases outside the gene matches. The CDR3 has 20 residues. The CDR3: CASSLRSRTGGSSGANVLTF. CDR3 sequence (DNA): TGTGCCAGCAGCTTGAGGTCAAGGACAGGGGGCTCCTCTGGGGCCAACGTCCTGACTTTC. The full variable domain, its missing parts supplied by reference TRBV7-8 and TRBJ2-6, is GAGVSQSPRYKVAKRGQDVALRCDPISGHVSLFWYQQALGQGPEFLTYFQNEAQLDKSGLPSDRFFAERPEGSVSTLKIQRTQQEDSAVYLCASSLRSRTGGSSGANVLTFGAGSRLTVL.

This clonotype was seen many times. The chain has TRBV20-1 and TRBJ2-6; D uncertain. In germline, CDR1 is DFQATT, CDR2 SNEGSKA (reference sequence). This CDR3 contains 14 residues. V lost 5 bases and J 1 base, leaving 9 bases between the germline ends. CDR3 sequence: CSAYRGSGANVLTF. CDR3 DNA sequence: TGCAGTGCTTACAGAGGTTCTGGGGCCAACGTCCTGACTTTC.

Many counts were recorded for this clonotype. V gene TRBV12-3 or TRBV12-4 combines with J gene TRBJ1-2; D might be TRBD1 (6 bases). V lost 3 bases to trimming and J lost 10 bases, with 9 bases between them. The CDR3 has 11 amino acids. This CDR3 is CASSLGGYYTF. CDR3 coding DNA: TGTGCCAGCAGTTTGGGGGGCTACTACACCTTC.

Ten or more counts support this clonotype. This sequence joins TRBV6-6 and TRBJ1-5, with 10 bases fitting TRBD1. CDR3 length: 15 residues. Per germline, CDR1 MNHNY and CDR2 SVGAGI (reference sequence). V shed 6 bases, J shed 5 bases, and the junction held 7 bases outside the gene matches. CDR3 in DNA: TGTGCCAGCAGGTACACCGGGACAGGGGATCAGCCCCAGCATTTT. Amino acids: CASRYTGTGDQPQHF.

This chain joins TRBV7-9 and TRBJ2-3, with no clear D. This CDR3 has 14 amino acids. The V and J ends lost 7 bases and 1 base respectively, with 12 bases between them. Germline V gene lookup returns CDR1 SEHNR and CDR2 FQNEAQ (reference sequence). The CDR3: CASTPQGRTDTQYF. The DNA for the CDR3 is TGTGCCAGCACCCCCCAAGGACGCACAGATACGCAGTATTTT.

This clonotype was found many times. The genes are TRBV4-2 and TRBJ1-1; 8 bases are a match to TRBD1. Germline V lookup: CDR1 LGHNA, CDR2 YNFKEQ. The CDR3 runs 14 residues. V lost 2 bases and J lost 8; bases outside the gene matches: 7. The CDR3 spells CASSQWQGATEAFF. The CDR3 DNA reads TGTGCCAGCAGCCAATGGCAGGGGGCTACCGAAGCTTTCTTT.

This clonotype was seen many times. This chain joins TRBV24-1 and TRBJ2-2, with TRBD1 matching over 8 bases. This CDR3 has 15 residues. CDR1 is KGHDR, CDR2 SFDVKD, per germline. Trimming at V came to 4 bases and at J to 6 bases, leaving 6 bases not matched to a gene. The CDR3 is CATSEAGGKSGELFF. Written as DNA, the CDR3 is TGTGCCACCAGTGAAGCAGGGGGCAAGTCCGGGGAGCTGTTTTTT.

This clonotype was recorded many times. The V call is TRBV12-3 or TRBV12-4, the J call TRBJ2-1; TRBD2 might be the D (5 bases). This CDR3 has 15 residues. V lost 3 bases to trimming and J lost 3 bases, with 12 bases between them. The CDR3 DNA follows: TGTGCCAGCAGTTTGGGGAGCGGATACTACAATGAGCAGTTCTTC. This sequence encodes CASSLGSGYYNEQFF.

The chain has TRBV15 and TRBJ2-7; D perhaps matches TRBD2 (6 bases). In germline, CDR1 is LNHNV, CDR2 YYDKDF (reference sequence). The CDR3 contains 14 residues. The V end was cut by 1 base, the J end by 5 bases, with 12 bases between. CDR3 sequence: CATSRGGGLDEQYF. The CDR3 DNA is TGTGCCACCAGCAGAGGTGGGGGGTTGGACGAGCAGTACTTC.

This clonotype appeared many times. CDR3 bases: TGTGCCAGCCGAAGGACAACCTACAATGAGCAGTTCTTC. Translated: CASRRTTYNEQFF. The J gene is TRBJ2-1, the V gene TRBV6-5, with a weak D call TRBD1 (5 bases). The CDR3 is made up of 13 amino acids. Looked up from germline, CDR1 is MNHEY and CDR2 is SVGAGI. The V gene lost 8 bases and the J gene lost 2 bases, with 10 bases spanning the gap.

This clonotype appeared many times. V is TRBV7-2 and J is TRBJ1-1; no clear D gene. Deletions cut 7 bases from V and 7 bases from J, with 16 bases between. CDR1 is SGHTA and CDR2 is FQGNSA in the germline V gene. The CDR3 runs 13 residues. The CDR3 reads CASTQPPSSEAFF. In DNA, the CDR3 is TGTGCCAGCACCCAACCTCCCAGTAGTGAAGCTTTCTTT.

The genes are TRBV9 and TRBJ1-1; D ambiguous. There are 15 residues in the CDR3. Trimming removed 1 base from V and 5 bases from J, with 15 bases in between. Germline CDR1 and CDR2: SGDLS and YYNGEE. The CDR3 bases are TGTGCCAGCAGCGTACAGTATTATGTGGATACTGAAGCTTTCTTT. Amino acids: CASSVQYYVDTEAFF.

This clonotype was observed many times. This sequence joins TRBV9 and TRBJ2-3; D remains unclear. CDR3 length equals 17 residues. Germline lookup yields CDR1 SGDLS and CDR2 YYNGEE. V was trimmed by 4 bases and J by 1 base, leaving 19 bases between them. CDR3 sequence reads: CASSPTGRTAGTDTQYF. The CDR3, as DNA: TGTGCCAGCAGCCCCACGGGTCGGACGGCCGGCACAGATACGCAGTATTTT.

This clonotype is judged medium-sized. The chain links TRBV7-2 to TRBJ1-6; 7 bases match TRBD1. V gave up 5 bases and J gave up 7 bases; unmatched junction bases: 8. The CDR3 consists of 15 residues. The germline gives CDR1 SGHTA, CDR2 FQGNSA. The CDR3 loop reads CASSPAPGGNSPLHF. In DNA form, the CDR3 reads TGTGCCAGCAGCCCCGCCCCAGGGGGAAATTCACCCCTCCACTTT. Together with reference TRBV7-2 and TRBJ1-6, the CDR3 gives the full variable domain: GAGVSQSPSNKVTEKGKDVELRCDPISGHTALYWYRQSLGQGLEFLIYFQGNSAPDKSGLPSDRFSAERTGGSVSTLTIQRTQQEDSAVYLCASSPAPGGNSPLHFGNGTRLTVT.

The chain employs TRBV6-1 and TRBJ2-5; a possible D gene is TRBD2 (5 bases). V was trimmed by 8 bases and J by 2 bases, leaving 12 bases between them. Germline CDR1 is MNHNS and CDR2 is SASEGT. The CDR3 runs 13 residues. The CDR3 sequence is CASFGRRQETQYF. The CDR3 bases are TGTGCCAGCTTCGGGCGGAGGCAAGAGACCCAGTACTTC.

This clonotype showed up many times. The chain has TRBV6-2 or TRBV6-3 and TRBJ2-1; 14 nucleotides line up with TRBD2. Unmatched junction bases numbered 7, after V lost 6 bases and J lost 6 bases. CDR1 MNHEY and CDR2 SVGEGT come from the germline V gene. The CDR3 totals 16 residues. CDR3 amino acids: CASSPVTSGRANEQFF. For the CDR3, the DNA is TGTGCCAGCAGCCCAGTGACTAGCGGGAGGGCCAATGAGCAGTTCTTC.

This clonotype was seen repeatedly, ten times or more. The chain recombines TRBV9 with TRBJ2-2; maybe TRBD1 (5 bases). The CDR3 covers 14 residues. Germline lookup yields CDR1 SGDLS and CDR2 YYNGEE. Trimming cost V 0 bases and J 7 bases, with 10 bases left between them. This chain's CDR3 is CASSVGGAFGELFF. CDR3 sequence (DNA): TGTGCCAGCAGCGTAGGTGGGGCCTTCGGGGAGCTGTTTTTT.

This clonotype was recorded at least ten times. This rearrangement joins TRBV29-1 to TRBJ2-2; D is perhaps TRBD1 (6 bases). This CDR3 spans 14 amino acids. CDR1 and CDR2 (germline): SQVTM, ANQGSEA. V was pared by 4 bases and J by 4 bases, with 13 bases between. CDR3 in amino acids: CSVAEEGVTGELFF. The DNA of the CDR3 is TGCAGCGTTGCTGAAGAGGGGGTCACCGGGGAGCTGTTTTTT.

This clonotype was observed many times. The chain joins TRBV20-1 to TRBJ1-2; 7 nucleotides match TRBD1. The junction had 12 bases not matched to a gene; V was cut back by 3 bases and J by 8 bases. CDR1 is DFQATT and CDR2 is SNEGSKA in the germline V gene (reference sequence). This CDR3 region has 14 residues. The CDR3 spells CSASARGRLKGYTF. In nucleotides, the CDR3 is TGCAGTGCTAGTGCTAGGGGGCGGCTCAAAGGCTACACCTTC.

A remark on this clonotype: Compared with germline, one end of the junction differs, possibly owing to a read error. The chain employs TRBV9 and TRBJ2-2, with D possibly being TRBD1 or TRBD2 (5 bases each). Germline V CDR1 and CDR2: SGDLS, YYNGEE. The CDR3 consists of 14 residues. The CDR3 DNA is TGTCCCAGCAGCGTAGCTTCGGGGCGCGGGGAGCTGTTTTTT. It is translated as CPSSVASGRGELFF.

In this sample, this clonotype turned up many times. The chain is built from TRBV19 and TRBJ1-5; D uncertain. Germline-derived CDR1 and CDR2 are LNHDA and SQIVND (reference sequence). V lost 3 bases, J lost 6 bases, and 12 bases lay in between. CDR3 length: 14 amino acids. CDR3 sequence: CASSIQGFGQPQHF. CDR3 DNA: TGTGCCAGTAGTATCCAAGGGTTCGGTCAGCCCCAGCATTTT.

In this sample, this clonotype turned up many times. The chain uses TRBV20-1 and TRBJ2-1; no clear D. Looked up from germline, CDR1 is DFQATT and CDR2 is SNEGSKA (reference sequence). The ends were cut back, 2 bases at V and 7 bases at J, with 6 bases in the middle. There are 11 residues in the CDR3. The CDR3 here is CSARMGNEQFF. Here the CDR3 DNA reads TGCAGTGCTAGAATGGGAAATGAGCAGTTCTTC.

This clonotype was counted ten times or more. This chain links TRBV4-2 with TRBJ2-5; D remains ambiguous. V was cut by 1 base and J by 2 bases, with 11 bases left in between. Germline V gene data show CDR1 as LGHNA and CDR2 as YNFKEQ. The CDR3 spans 15 residues. This CDR3 is CASSQGNSRQETQYF. The CDR3 coding sequence is TGTGCCAGCAGCCAAGGCAATAGCAGACAAGAGACCCAGTACTTC.

This clonotype was recorded many times. The chain is built from TRBV29-1 and TRBJ1-2; D remains unclear. The CDR3 consists of 14 residues. The germline gives CDR1 SQVTM, CDR2 ANQGSEA. Trimming removed 3 bases at V and 1 base at J, with 12 bases between. The DNA for the CDR3 is TGCAGCGTTGAGGCGGCGACGGATAACTATGGCTACACCTTC. Protein product: CSVEAATDNYGYTF.

The chain combines TRBV6-6 with TRBJ2-3; 15 bases match TRBD2. V shed 8 bases, J shed 4 bases, and the junction held 7 bases outside the gene matches. The CDR3 is 16 amino acids. Looked up from germline, CDR1 is MNHNY and CDR2 is SVGAGI (reference sequence). CDR3 amino acids: CASGLAGGPLPDTQYF. Written as DNA, the CDR3 is TGTGCCAGCGGACTAGCGGGAGGGCCGCTCCCAGATACGCAGTATTTT.

This clonotype was counted between two and nine times. The gene calls are TRBV27 and TRBJ1-5, with D unresolved. The CDR3 is made up of 16 amino acids. Trimming took 4 bases from V and 4 from J, leaving 17 bases between them. Germline values: CDR1 MNHEY, CDR2 SMNVEV (reference sequence). In DNA form, the CDR3 reads TGTGCCAGCAGTTCTTCTCCGCGGAGAATGAATCAGCCCCAGCATTTT. Its protein is CASSSSPRRMNQPQHF.

This clonotype was seen once. V is TRBV20-1 and J is TRBJ1-1; no clear D. Between the trimmed V and J ends, which lost 3 bases and 1 base, there was a span of 9 bases. CDR1 DFQATT and CDR2 SNEGSKA come from the germline V gene (reference sequence). This CDR3 spans 13 amino acids. CDR3 loop: CSASAQPNTEAFF. CDR3 coding DNA: TGCAGTGCTAGTGCACAGCCGAACACTGAAGCTTTCTTT.

This clonotype was found many times. The V gene is TRBV7-9, the J gene TRBJ2-7, with unresolved D. Germline V gene sequence: CDR1 SEHNR, CDR2 FQNEAQ (reference sequence). V lost 1 base and J lost 2, with 15 bases in between. The CDR3 loop spans 16 amino acids. The CDR3 protein is CASSLVMGGLAYEQYF. The CDR3 DNA reads as TGTGCCAGCAGCTTAGTCATGGGTGGGCTAGCCTACGAGCAGTACTTC.